This TCR beta chain originates from a study of CD8+ T cells in alopecia areata (dated by TCRdb to 2017 to 2018). At the level of the whole study: The treated patients took part in an open-label pilot trial in which moderate-to-severe alopecia areata was treated with oral tofacitinib at 5 to 10 mg twice daily. Patients stayed on tofacitinib for 6 to 18 months and then had 6 months of follow-up off drug so that delayed response and recurrence could be assessed. The SALT score, which quantifies the percentage of affected scalp surface area, was used to measure disease severity in treated patients. High-throughput TCRbeta sequencing was used to examine T cell clonal expansion in alopecia areata in both the C3H/HeJ mouse model and human patients. On the human side, TCRbeta sequencing was run on scalp tissue and on sorted CD4+ and CD8+ peripheral blood T cells from healthy controls and from alopecia areata patients with either patchy or totalis/universalis disease. Biopsies were taken from tofacitinib-treated patients at baseline and at 4 and 24 weeks of treatment, and a later scalp biopsy was taken in several of the tofacitinib-treated patients. Scalp clonality was compared across normal scalp (n=4), patchy alopecia areata scalp (n=8), and alopecia totalis/universalis scalp (n=8). RNA came from the PAXgene miRNA kit for fixed scalp, the miRNeasy kit for PBMCs, and the RNeasy kit for mouse skin. TCRbeta CDR3 regions were amplified by immunoSEQ multiplex PCR using 35 Vbeta forward and 13 Jbeta reverse primers.

Study-wide findings and limitations: Higher clonality and more expanded CD8+ clones were observed in lesional scalp than in normal scalp, particularly in alopecia totalis/universalis, a finding suggestive of antigenic drive. Many expanded lesional clones were found to persist in scalp and blood during tofacitinib treatment, and relapse after treatment cessation may be partly explained by this persistence. Tofacitinib significantly lowered scalp clonality and the number of expanded CD8+ clones among the top 100 scalp clones. Shared TCR sequences between patients were less evident than in mice, which may be partly attributable to HLA diversity in the patient population. Because the treated cohort was small and had only one nonresponder, larger studies are needed to examine links between baseline CD8+ expansion and response. Unlike mouse skin, which is dominated by gammadelta T cells, normal human skin has resident alphabeta T cells that are also sequenced, and this complicates analysis of the scalp TCR repertoire.

The germline V gene (reference sequence) specifies MNHEY as CDR1 and SMNVEV as CDR2. From cysteine to phenylalanine, the CDR3 is 14 amino acids long. The only DNA kept is the CDR3, 42 bases in frame from the first base. At the junction V is shortened by 3 bases and J by 2 bases; bases outside the gene matches: 3. The library was made by the immunoSEQ multiplex PCR assay. RNA was extracted from all samples and reverse transcribed into cDNA as template for TCR sequencing. SuperScript III was used to make first-strand cDNA, primed with a 2:1 mix of oligo-dT and random hexamers. Amplification bias was assessed with a synthetic immune receptor repertoire, and residual bias was removed computationally. In the authors' own workflow: Raw reads were preprocessed to remove errors, and CDR3 was defined according to IMGT conventions as the region from the conserved cysteine to phenylalanine. Clonality was calculated as 1 minus Shannon entropy normalized by log2 of the number of productive unique TCRs. Whether each scalp clone was CD4 or CD8 was inferred by checking scalp TCRbeta sequences against the CD4 and CD8 repertoires from sorted blood. TCRdb holds this immuneACCESS table with in-frame rearrangements only. Some clones are missing; in checked studies, unresolved V genes explain under half, and the rest has no known cause. V and J calls plus clone size are reproduced from that table; the DNA served to infer D and trimming. The table for this sample lists roughly 140,000 clones; 80% to 90% of them were counted only once. Around 25% of the sample comes from the top ten.

Concerning this clone itself: Its antigen is unknown. Base qualities are not provided; no much larger clone lies one nucleotide away.

Sample time point, as interpreted from the label and publication: 4 weeks on oral tofacitinib. This specimen's treatment or condition label, interpreted: oral pan-JAK inhibitor, 5-10 mg twice daily. Peripheral blood and lesional scalp punch biopsies were obtained from patients with alopecia areata. PBMCs were isolated by density centrifugation and stained for CD3, CD4 and CD8, and CD4+ and CD8+ T cells were sorted on a FACSAria. The sequence was collected from a human donor with alopecia areata. The material was CD8+ T cells sorted from blood, obtained at week 4, from a patient treated with tofacitinib. This chain is built from TRBV27 and TRBJ2-7, with 8 junctional bases fitting TRBD1. The nucleotide sequence is given as TGTGCCAGCAGTTTTGGGACAGGTACCTACGAGCAGTACTTC. It specifies CASSFGTGTYEQYF.